The sequence of this T cell receptor (beta chain) was determined in a study of cytomegalovirus exposure and HLA in healthy donors (dated by TCRdb to the late 2010s). A note on the overall study: An earlier analysis of some 600 of the donors reported 276 Gb of sequence data and 117 million unique TCR beta sequences obtained from some 200 million T cells. Every repertoire in the discovery cohort had been generated on one and the same sequencing platform. Donor age, sex, ethnicity and CMV serostatus were compiled alongside the repertoire data. A separate validation cohort of about 110 different subjects was used in addition to the roughly 670-subject first cohort. HLA typing included class I and class II loci at four-digit resolution. To study patterns of TCR occurrence, a later analysis re-analyzed previously published TCR beta repertoires from 650 to 750 donors and added high-resolution HLA genotyping. Of the 300 to 500 genotyped donors, roughly 80% were placed in the genetic ancestry cluster associated with self-reported Caucasian donors. An earlier analysis of around 580 of the donors used high-throughput TCR beta sequencing to judge whether each TCR beta V gene segment behaved as functional or pseudogenic. The study aimed to test whether cataloging public T cell receptors could reveal signatures of past pathogen exposure. Among some 400 genotyped donors of the cohort, an average of approximately 220,000 unique TCR beta nucleotide sequences was sequenced per donor, of which about 20% were non-productive. Because of strong linkage in the cohort, five DR-DQ haplotypes were treated as single units for association and clustering. The study used immunosequencing to profile the T cell repertoires of under 700 subjects and linked those repertoires to cytomegalovirus serostatus. In a later genetic analysis, genome-wide SNP genotypes for about three fifths of the roughly 670 donors were used, and that subset was treated as a discovery cohort. In the later analysis, no new phenotypic data were used to find candidate immune exposures; instead, reliance was placed on TCR beta sequences and their occurrence across donors. To predict cytomegalovirus infection status, the study brought together high-throughput TCR immunosequencing, statistical association of individual TCRs with disease status, and machine learning. About 300 gigabases of sequencing data and 75 million to 85 million unique TCR sequences made up an early release that covered roughly 670 HLA-typed donors. The number of donors typed differed by locus, with roughly 620-630 for A, B, C, DRB1 and DQB1, around 520 for DQA1, 606 for DPA1, and around 430 for DPB1. Paper-wide results and their limitations: Linkage disequilibrium might explain the correlated functional status among segregating V segments, but an unknown experimental factor could not be ruled out. A few of the identified cytomegalovirus-associated TCR beta chains were confirmed in vitro to be specific for cytomegalovirus antigens. V-gene and J-gene trimming of TCR beta chains was associated with a missense DCLRE1C variant in a later genetic analysis, and the association was replicated in an independent cohort. In a later analysis, HLA-associated TCR beta chains showed more clonal expansion and lower generation probabilities than non-associated chains that were equally common. Presence/absence analyses assumed roughly uniform sequencing depth across donors, an assumption that may not hold. A later analysis found that most CMV-associated TCR beta chains appeared HLA-restricted, with HLA associations seemingly driven largely by CMV exposure. Because HLA typing was missing for some donors at each locus, association tests included only the typed subset. The cohort was sequenced for TCR beta chains only, and without alpha or paired-chain data the features that could be detected were limited. Most TCR sequences were seen in very few donors, while some public TCRs were found in many individuals. Several of the top co-occurrence clusters appeared to be linked to parvovirus B19, influenza, CMV and Epstein-Barr virus, according to a later analysis. A later genetic analysis reported fewer N-insertions in productive TCRs among donors in an Asian-associated ancestry cluster than the 666-donor mean. The only immune exposure information available for the cohort was CMV serostatus. A further reported finding was that TCR beta sequences accurately predicted the HLA-A and HLA-B alleles for most subjects in the first cohort. It was suggested by the authors that the approach could potentially be generalized to other disease states and immunological phenotypes. A group of highly shared sequence variants was considered likely to be a technical artifact of the sequencing pipeline. In a later analysis, TCR association rates were found to vary across HLA loci, with the most associated TCRs seen for DRB1 alleles and the fewest for HLA-C alleles. In a later analysis, 15,000 to 20,000 TCR beta sequences were associated with specific HLA alleles at a false discovery rate of 0.05. Because counts were too low, seventeen rarely observed V segments, including chromosome 9 orphons, were excluded from the earlier analysis of several hundred of the donors. The 87-base-pair reads could not distinguish some IMGT-functional V segments, including TRBV6-2 and TRBV6-3, so those segments were excluded. When HLA alleles, especially DR and DQ, strongly co-occurred, attributing TCR associations to individual alleles was difficult. In the study, about 150 TCR beta chains were listed as associated with cytomegalovirus. The classifier was reported to diagnose cytomegalovirus status with high specificity and sensitivity in both the original cohort and the validation cohort. In an earlier analysis of roughly 560 of the donors, most TCR beta V segments were observed in productive rearrangements about 87% or about 30% of the time, broadly matching IMGT annotations.

The cohort comprised 670 or so healthy bone marrow donors. At the time of sampling, every cohort member was nominally healthy, though immune exposures that went unrecorded were likely present. The donor tested CMV seropositive, placing the donor among the roughly 300 seropositive members of the cohort. A peripheral blood sample was collected from each donor, and TCR beta sequencing was performed on peripheral blood mononuclear cells. Genomic DNA was extracted from the blood cell samples with the Qiagen DNeasy Blood Extraction Kit. A word on this clone: The antigen it recognizes is unknown. It has no much larger one-base neighbor in the sample; base qualities were not kept.

The protocol used for the library was the immunoSEQ multiplex PCR assay. For the multiplex PCR, a mixture combining 60 forward primers for TCR Vbeta segments and 13 reverse primers for TCR Jbeta segments was used. The CDR3 region of rearranged TCR beta genes was amplified from genomic DNA with a multiplex PCR assay. On the Illumina HiSeq System, the amplified TCR beta libraries were sequenced as 87-base-pair reads. Concerning the study's data processing: A later analysis counted 65 million to 90 million unique TCR beta chains across the roughly 700 repertoires, and some 11 million of these chains were shared by at least two donors. To remove PCR and sequencing errors, raw reads were error-corrected and collapsed into unique sequences using a nearest-neighbor algorithm that merged closely related sequences. V, D and J gene segments were assigned by aligning CDR3 sequences to IMGT reference sequences. For a sequence to be retained, a match of at least six nucleotides to both a V gene segment and a J gene segment was required. A rearrangement counted as productive if the CDR3 had no stop codons and remained in frame with V and J, and every other rearrangement counted as non-productive. CDR3 was defined by IMGT convention, running from the second conserved V-encoded cysteine to the conserved J-encoded phenylalanine. The earlier analysis of a few hundred of the donors excluded any sequence lacking an unambiguous match to a single V gene segment. In an earlier analysis of some 590 of the donors, a V segment was called functional when productive rearrangements were above 56.7%, and segregating when the standard deviation between donors exceeded 5%. A statistical classification framework was built for diagnosing cytomegalovirus status from the catalog of TCR beta chain sequences. A later analysis assigned V and J genes by comparing TCR nucleotide sequences with IMGT/GENE-DB human TR gene sequences. Using the TCRdist pipeline, a later analysis assigned CDR3 sequences along with most-parsimonious VDJ recombination scenarios. In a later analysis, each TCR beta chain was defined by its CDR3 amino acid sequence together with its V-gene family, and reads lacking a unique V-gene family were excluded. In a later analysis, 450 to 600 highly shared, low-generation-probability nucleotide sequences were removed to address suspected cross-contamination and a sequencing artifact. In a later analysis, a clonal expansion index was calculated for each public chain from normalized within-repertoire ranks of inferred template counts. In a later analysis, generation probabilities were computed with a VDJ recombination model fitted to out-of-frame rearrangements, and the resulting probabilities were checked against IGoR. Hypergeometric tests were used in a later analysis to score TCR-TCR, TCR-HLA and TCR-CMV co-occurrence, with a repertoire-size bias correction applied to the TCR pairs. False discovery rates were estimated in a later analysis by permuting HLA or CMV assignments 20 times. In a later analysis, co-occurring TCRs were grouped using DBSCAN, and TCRdist sequence similarity was added for clustering within HLA-allele-positive subsets. Repertoires with fewer than 30,000 or more than 120,000 public chains were left out of co-occurrence clustering, as were about five repertoires with anomalous nucleotide sharing. The table was pulled from immuneACCESS by TCRdb, which kept in-frame rearrangements only. Such tables lose some clones; where checked, under half of the loss comes from unresolved V genes, and the rest has no known cause. V and J calls and clone size are as listed in that table; D and trimming were resolved from the DNA. Across this sample there are some 77,000 clones, with roughly 80% seen only once. Less than 40% of the sample comes from the top ten.

The germline V gene sets CDR1 to MNHNS and CDR2 to SASEGT. Taken from cysteine to phenylalanine, the CDR3 has 14 residues. The DNA shown is the 42-base CDR3, in frame from base 1. Trimming removed 0 bases from V and 3 bases from J, leaving 9 bases between the germline ends. What was sequenced was PBMCs. The receptor's source is a man aged 50 to 60 in good health and CMV-seropositive. This chain joins TRBV6-1 to TRBJ2-7; the D gene is unclear. The sequenced DNA: TGTGCCAGCAGTGAAGCGATAGGCGGCTACGAGCAGTACTTC. Its coded protein is CASSEAIGGYEQYF.